This T cell receptor (beta chain) was found in a study of cytomegalovirus exposure and HLA in healthy donors. Study-wide points: The study designated fewer than 200 TCR beta chains cytomegalovirus-associated. In a later analysis, V- and J-gene trimming of beta chains associated with a DCLRE1C missense variant, replicated independently. From TCR beta sequences, most subjects' HLA-A and HLA-B alleles were reportedly predicted accurately.

In the PCR, 60 Vbeta and 13 Jbeta primers were used. The data were produced by immunoSEQ multiplex PCR, yet TCRdb's version contains in-frame clones alone and is incomplete. The top ten hold around 4.7% of the sample, which has about 76,000 clones, under 80% seen once. Details on this clone: What it recognizes is unknown.

Germline V lookup: CDR1 MNHEY, CDR2 SVGAGI. The CDR3 covers 13 residues. V lost 5 bases and J lost 6, with 14 bases in between. The rearrangement links TRBV6-5 to TRBJ2-7, with TRBD1 as a possible D gene (6 bases). This receptor was taken from a man aged 55 to 70 in good health and CMV-seropositive. The specimen sequenced was PBMCs. The CDR3 protein is CASSPGTNLEQYF. CDR3 DNA sequence: TGTGCCAGCAGTCCAGGGACAAACCTCGAGCAGTACTTC.